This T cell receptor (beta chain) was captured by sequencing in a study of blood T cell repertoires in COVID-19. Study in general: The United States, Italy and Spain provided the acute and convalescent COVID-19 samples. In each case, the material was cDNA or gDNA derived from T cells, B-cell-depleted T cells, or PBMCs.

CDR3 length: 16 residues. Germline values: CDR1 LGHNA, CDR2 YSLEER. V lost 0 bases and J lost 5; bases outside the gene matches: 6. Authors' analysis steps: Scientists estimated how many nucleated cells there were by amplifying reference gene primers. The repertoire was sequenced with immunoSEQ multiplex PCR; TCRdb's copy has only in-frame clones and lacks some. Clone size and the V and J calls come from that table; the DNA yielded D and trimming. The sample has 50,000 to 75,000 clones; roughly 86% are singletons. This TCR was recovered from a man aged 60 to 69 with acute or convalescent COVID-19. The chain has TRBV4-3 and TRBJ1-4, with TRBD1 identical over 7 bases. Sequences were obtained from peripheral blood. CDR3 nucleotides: TGCGCCAGCAGCCAAGATAGGGGGCGAAGGAATGAAAAACTGTTTTTT. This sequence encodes CASSQDRGRRNEKLFF.